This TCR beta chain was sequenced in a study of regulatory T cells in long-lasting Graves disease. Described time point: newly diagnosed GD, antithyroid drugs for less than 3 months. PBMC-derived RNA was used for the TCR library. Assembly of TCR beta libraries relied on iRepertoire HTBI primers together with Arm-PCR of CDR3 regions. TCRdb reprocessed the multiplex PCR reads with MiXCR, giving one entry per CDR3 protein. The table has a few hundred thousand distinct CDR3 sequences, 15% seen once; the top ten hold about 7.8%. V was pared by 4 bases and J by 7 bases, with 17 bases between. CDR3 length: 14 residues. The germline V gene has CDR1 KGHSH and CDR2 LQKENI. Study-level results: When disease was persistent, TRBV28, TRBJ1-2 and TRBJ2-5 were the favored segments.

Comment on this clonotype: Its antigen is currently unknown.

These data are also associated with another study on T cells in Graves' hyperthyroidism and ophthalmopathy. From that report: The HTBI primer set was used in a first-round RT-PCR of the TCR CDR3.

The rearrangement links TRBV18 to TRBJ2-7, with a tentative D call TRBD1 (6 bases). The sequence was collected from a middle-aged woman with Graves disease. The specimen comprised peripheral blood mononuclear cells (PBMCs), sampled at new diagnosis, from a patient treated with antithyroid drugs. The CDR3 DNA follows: TGTGCCAGCTCACTCTCGGACAGTTCGGGGGAGCAGTACGTC. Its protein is CASSLSDSSGEQYV.